These 8 T cell receptor beta chains were sequenced from one sample in a study of OX40 agonist ivuxolimab in advanced cancers. TCRdb's copy holds only in-frame clones and misses some; the assay was immunoSEQ multiplex PCR. Of about 90,000 clones in the sample, around 87% were seen once. The sample here was CD4+ or CD8+ T cells sorted from blood, taken in a trial of the OX40 agonist ivuxolimab. The receptors stem from an adult with an advanced solid tumor such as melanoma, head and neck, liver or kidney cancer.

The chain uses TRBV10-1 and TRBJ2-5; TRBD1 or TRBD2 may be the D gene (6 bases each). The V gene's germline CDR1 is WNHNN and CDR2 SYGVQD (reference sequence). The CDR3 sequence is 14 residues long. Trimming took off 3 bases at V and 5 bases at J, with 13 bases between the two ends. As DNA, the CDR3 is TGCGCCAGCAGTGATGGAGGGGGTAAGGAGACCCAGTACTTC. Protein sequence: CASSDGGGKETQYF.

V and J are TRBV4-1 and TRBJ2-1; D is possibly TRBD2 (5 bases). The germline V gene has CDR1 MGHRA and CDR2 YSYEKL. V was cut by 3 bases and J by 6 bases, with 9 bases left in between. CDR3 length equals 13 residues. As DNA, the CDR3 is TGCGCCAGCAGCCATTTACTAGGCAATGAGCAGTTCTTC. Encoded protein: CASSHLLGNEQFF.

This clone came up a few times. The chain carries TRBV28 and TRBJ2-1, with D perhaps given as TRBD1 or TRBD2 (5 bases each). The V gene lost 6 bases and the J gene lost 5 bases, with 17 bases spanning the gap. The CDR3 consists of 15 residues. In germline, CDR1 is MDHEN, CDR2 SYDVKM. In DNA, the CDR3 is TGTGCCAGCAGCACACCGGGACGTAGGAACAATGAGCAGTTCTTC. It translates to CASSTPGRRNNEQFF.

The CDR3 region is CATTTSGSGEQFF. In nucleotides, the CDR3 is TGCGCCACCACTACTAGCGGGAGTGGTGAGCAGTTCTTC. The chain carries TRBV5-1 and TRBJ2-1, with 11 bases lining up with TRBD2. CDR3 length: 13 residues. Germline CDR1 SGHRS, CDR2 YFSETQ. The V segment lost 9 bases and the J segment 9 bases; nucleotides outside the gene matches: 8.

This rearrangement joins TRBV7-2 to TRBJ2-7; D is perhaps TRBD2 (6 bases). V gave up 2 bases and J gave up 4 bases, with 12 bases separating them. The CDR3 length is 14 residues. Germline V gives CDR1 SGHTA, CDR2 FQGNSA. CDR3 sequence reads: CASSLRGIRYEQYF. The CDR3 DNA reads TGTGCCAGCAGCTTACGGGGGATAAGGTACGAGCAGTACTTC.

The genes are TRBV29-1 and TRBJ2-2; D uncertain. Trimming stripped 4 bases from V and 4 bases from J, with 7 bases between. The germline V gene has CDR1 SQVTM and CDR2 ANQGSEA. The CDR3 spans 12 residues. DNA of the CDR3: TGCAGCGTTGTTCAAAGCACCGGGGAGCTGTTTTTT. Translating it yields CSVVQSTGELFF.

This rearrangement joins TRBV9 to TRBJ2-6; 7 positions match TRBD1. The V gene end was trimmed by 1 base and the J gene end by 1 base; junction bases not matched to a gene: 17. The CDR3 is 21 residues long. Germline V CDR1 and CDR2: SGDLS, YYNGEE. As DNA, the CDR3 is TGTGCCAGCAGCGTACACTTGGGACAGCGAGGGATTAGTTCTGGGGCCAACGTCCTGACTTTC. It yields the protein CASSVHLGQRGISSGANVLTF.

In the case of this clone: At one end, the junction sequence differs from germline, possibly due to a read error. V is TRBV28 and J is TRBJ2-1; D is unresolved. The CDR3 is 11 amino acids. CDR1 and CDR2 from the germline V gene are MDHEN and SYDVKM. CDR3 loop: CASTLRGYLIF. The CDR3 bases are TGTGCCAGCACCCTCCGCGGTTATTTGATCTTC.